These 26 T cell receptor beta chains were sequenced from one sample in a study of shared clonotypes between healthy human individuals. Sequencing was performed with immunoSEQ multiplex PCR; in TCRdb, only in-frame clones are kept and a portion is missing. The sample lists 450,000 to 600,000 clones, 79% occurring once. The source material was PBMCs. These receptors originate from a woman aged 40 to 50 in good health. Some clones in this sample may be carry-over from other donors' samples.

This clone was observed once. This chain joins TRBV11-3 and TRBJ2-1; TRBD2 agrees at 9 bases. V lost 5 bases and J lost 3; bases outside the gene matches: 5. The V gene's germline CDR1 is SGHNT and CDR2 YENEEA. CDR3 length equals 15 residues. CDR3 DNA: TGTGCCAGCAGCCGAAGCGGGAGGTTCTACAATGAGCAGTTCTTC. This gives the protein CASSRSGRFYNEQFF.

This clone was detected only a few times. The CDR3 loop reads CATSRDLGHQETQYF. CDR3 DNA: TGTGCCACCAGCAGAGATTTAGGCCACCAAGAGACCCAGTACTTC. This chain connects TRBV15 to TRBJ2-5, with no clear D. Germline V gives CDR1 LNHNV, CDR2 YYDKDF (reference sequence). The CDR3 consists of 15 residues. V was cut by 0 bases and J by 0 bases, with 8 bases left in between.

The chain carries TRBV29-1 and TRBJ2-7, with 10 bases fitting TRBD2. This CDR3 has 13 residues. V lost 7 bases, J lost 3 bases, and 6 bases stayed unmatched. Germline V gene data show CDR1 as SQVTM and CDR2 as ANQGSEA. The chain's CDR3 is CSAKTSGFYEQYF. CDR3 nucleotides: TGCAGCGCTAAGACTAGCGGGTTCTACGAGCAGTACTTC.

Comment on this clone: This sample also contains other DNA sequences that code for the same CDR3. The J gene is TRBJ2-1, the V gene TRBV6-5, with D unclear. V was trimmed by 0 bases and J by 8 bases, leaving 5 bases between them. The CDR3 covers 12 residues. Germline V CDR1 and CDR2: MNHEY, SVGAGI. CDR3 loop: CASSYSPYEQFF. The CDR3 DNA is TGTGCCAGCAGTTACTCCCCCTATGAGCAGTTCTTC.

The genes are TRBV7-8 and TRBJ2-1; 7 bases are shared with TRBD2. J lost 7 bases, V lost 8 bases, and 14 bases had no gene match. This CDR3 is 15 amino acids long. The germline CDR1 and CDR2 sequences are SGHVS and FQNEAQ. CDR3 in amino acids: CASLLRGGPRNEQFF. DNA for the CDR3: TGTGCCAGCCTCCTCCGGGGAGGGCCGAGGAATGAGCAGTTCTTC.

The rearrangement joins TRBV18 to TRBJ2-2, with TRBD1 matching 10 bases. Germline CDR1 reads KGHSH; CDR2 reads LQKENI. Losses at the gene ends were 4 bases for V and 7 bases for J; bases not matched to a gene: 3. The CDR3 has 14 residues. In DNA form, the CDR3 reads TGTGCCAGCTCACGACAGGGGGCTGGCGGGGAGCTGTTTTTT. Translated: CASSRQGAGGELFF.

Written as DNA, the CDR3 is TGTGCCAGCATCCCTGGATTGAGGAACACTGAAGCTTTCTTT. Translation: CASIPGLRNTEAFF. The V gene is TRBV7-9, the J gene TRBJ1-1; D not certain. The CDR3 is made up of 14 amino acids. V dropped 7 bases and J dropped 1 base, with 13 bases sitting between them. Germline loops: CDR1 SEHNR, CDR2 FQNEAQ (reference sequence).

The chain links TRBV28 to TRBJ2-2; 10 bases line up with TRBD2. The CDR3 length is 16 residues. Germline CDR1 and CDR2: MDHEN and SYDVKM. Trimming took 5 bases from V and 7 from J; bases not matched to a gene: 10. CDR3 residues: CASSLAGAVIGGELFF. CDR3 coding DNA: TGTGCCAGCAGTCTAGCGGGAGCGGTTATTGGCGGGGAGCTGTTTTTT.

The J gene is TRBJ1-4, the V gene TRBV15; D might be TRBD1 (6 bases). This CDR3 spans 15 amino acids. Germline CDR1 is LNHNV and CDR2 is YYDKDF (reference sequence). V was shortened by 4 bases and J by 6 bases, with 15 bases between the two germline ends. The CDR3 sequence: CATSKDSGQDEKLFF. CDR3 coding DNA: TGTGCCACCAGCAAGGACAGCGGGCAGGATGAAAAACTGTTTTTT.

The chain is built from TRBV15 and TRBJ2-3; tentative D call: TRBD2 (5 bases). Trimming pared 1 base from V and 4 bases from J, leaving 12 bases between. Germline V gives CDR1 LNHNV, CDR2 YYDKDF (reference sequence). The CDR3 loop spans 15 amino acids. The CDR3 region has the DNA TGTGCCACCAGCAGAGTCTGGGCGGGTGCAGATACGCAGTATTTT. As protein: CATSRVWAGADTQYF.

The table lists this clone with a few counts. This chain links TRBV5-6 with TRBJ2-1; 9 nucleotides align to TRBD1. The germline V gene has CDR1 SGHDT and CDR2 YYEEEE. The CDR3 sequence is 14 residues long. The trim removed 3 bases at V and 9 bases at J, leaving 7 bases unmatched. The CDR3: CASSSYRGLAEQFF. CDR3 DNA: TGTGCCAGCAGCTCCTACAGGGGGCTTGCTGAGCAGTTCTTC.

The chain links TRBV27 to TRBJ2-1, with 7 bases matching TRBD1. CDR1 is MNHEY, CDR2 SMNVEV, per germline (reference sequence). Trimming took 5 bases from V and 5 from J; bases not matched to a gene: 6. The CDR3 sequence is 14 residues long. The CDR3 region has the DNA TGTGCCAGCAGTAGACAGGGCACGCACAATGAGCAGTTCTTC. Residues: CASSRQGTHNEQFF.

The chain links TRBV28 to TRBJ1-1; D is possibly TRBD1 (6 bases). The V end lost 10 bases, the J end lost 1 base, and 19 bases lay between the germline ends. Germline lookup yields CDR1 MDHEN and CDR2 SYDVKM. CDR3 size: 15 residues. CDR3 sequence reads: CAIARWGQPNTEAFF. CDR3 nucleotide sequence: TGTGCCATCGCCCGGTGGGGACAACCGAACACTGAAGCTTTCTTT.

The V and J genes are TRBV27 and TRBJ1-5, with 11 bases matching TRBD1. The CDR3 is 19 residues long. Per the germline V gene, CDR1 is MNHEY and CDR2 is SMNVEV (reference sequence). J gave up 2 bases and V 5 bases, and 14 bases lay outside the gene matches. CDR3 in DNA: TGTGCCAGCAGTCTCCATGGACAGGGGGCCTTGATGGGCAATCAGCCCCAGCATTTT. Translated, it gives CASSLHGQGALMGNQPQHF.

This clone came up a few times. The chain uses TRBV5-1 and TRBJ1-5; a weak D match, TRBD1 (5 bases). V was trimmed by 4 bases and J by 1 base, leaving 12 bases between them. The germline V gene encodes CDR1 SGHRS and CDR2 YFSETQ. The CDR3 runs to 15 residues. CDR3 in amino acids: CASSPGGGSNQPQHF. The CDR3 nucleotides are TGCGCCAGCAGCCCCGGCGGGGGGAGCAATCAGCCCCAGCATTTT. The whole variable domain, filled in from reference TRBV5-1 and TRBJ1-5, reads KAGVTQTPRYLIKTRGQQVTLSCSPISGHRSVSWYQQTPGQGLQFLFEYFSETQRNKGNFPGRFSGRQFSNSRSEMNVSTLELGDSALYLCASSPGGGSNQPQHFGDGTRLSIL.

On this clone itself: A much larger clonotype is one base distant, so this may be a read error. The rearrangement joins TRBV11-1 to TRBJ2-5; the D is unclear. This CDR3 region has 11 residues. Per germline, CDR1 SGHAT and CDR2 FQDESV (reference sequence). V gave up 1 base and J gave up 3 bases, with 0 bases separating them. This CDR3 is CASSLEETQYF. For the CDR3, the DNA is TGTGCCAGCAGCTTAGAAGAGACCCAGTACTTC. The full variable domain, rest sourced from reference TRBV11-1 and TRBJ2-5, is EAEVAQSPRYKITEKSQAVAFWCDPISGHATLYWYRQILGQGPELLVQFQDESVVDDSQLPKDRFSAERLKGVDSTLKIQPAELGDSAMYLCASSLEETQYFGPGTRLLVL.

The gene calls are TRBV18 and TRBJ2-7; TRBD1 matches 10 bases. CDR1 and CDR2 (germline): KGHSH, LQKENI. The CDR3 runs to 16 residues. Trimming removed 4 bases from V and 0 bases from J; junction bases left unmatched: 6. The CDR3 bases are TGTGCCAGCTCACTACTTGGGACAGGGGTCTCCTACGAGCAGTACTTC. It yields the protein CASSLLGTGVSYEQYF.

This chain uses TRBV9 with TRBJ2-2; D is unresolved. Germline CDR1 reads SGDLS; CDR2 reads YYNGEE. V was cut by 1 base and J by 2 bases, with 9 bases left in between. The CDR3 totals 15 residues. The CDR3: CASSVSPRNTGELFF. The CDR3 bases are TGTGCCAGCAGCGTAAGTCCCAGAAACACCGGGGAGCTGTTTTTT.

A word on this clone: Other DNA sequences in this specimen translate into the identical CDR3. The CDR3 DNA is TGTGCCAGCAGTGCGGGAGACACCGGGGAGCTGTTTTTT. Protein: CASSAGDTGELFF. The V call is TRBV6-4, the J call TRBJ2-2; D might be TRBD2 (6 bases). The CDR3 consists of 13 residues. Germline V gene data show CDR1 as MRHNA and CDR2 as SNTAGT. V lost 4 bases to trimming and J lost 3 bases, with 6 bases between them.

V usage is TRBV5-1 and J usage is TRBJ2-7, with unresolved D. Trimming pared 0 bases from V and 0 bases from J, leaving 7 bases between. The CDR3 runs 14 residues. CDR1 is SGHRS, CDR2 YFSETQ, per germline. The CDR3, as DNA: TGCGCCAGCAGCTTGGGGCAGGACTCCTACGAGCAGTACTTC. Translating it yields CASSLGQDSYEQYF.

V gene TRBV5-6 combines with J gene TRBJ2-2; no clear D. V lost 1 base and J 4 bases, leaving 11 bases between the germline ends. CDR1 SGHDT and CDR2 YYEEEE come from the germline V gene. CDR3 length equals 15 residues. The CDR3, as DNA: TGTGCCAGCAGCTTGTACGCGCTACGCACCGGGGAGCTGTTTTTT. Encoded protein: CASSLYALRTGELFF.

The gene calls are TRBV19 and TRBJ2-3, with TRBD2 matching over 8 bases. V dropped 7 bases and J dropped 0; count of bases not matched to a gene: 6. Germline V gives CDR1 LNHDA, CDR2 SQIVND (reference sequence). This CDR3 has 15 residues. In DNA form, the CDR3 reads TGTGCCAGTACAGCGGGGGACACTAGCACAGATACGCAGTATTTT. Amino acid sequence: CASTAGDTSTDTQYF.

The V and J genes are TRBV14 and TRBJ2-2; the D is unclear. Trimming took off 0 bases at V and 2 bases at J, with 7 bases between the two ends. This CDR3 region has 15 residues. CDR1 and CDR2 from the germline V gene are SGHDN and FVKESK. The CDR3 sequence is CASSQDRPNTGELFF. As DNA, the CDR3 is TGTGCCAGCAGCCAAGATCGTCCAAACACCGGGGAGCTGTTTTTT.

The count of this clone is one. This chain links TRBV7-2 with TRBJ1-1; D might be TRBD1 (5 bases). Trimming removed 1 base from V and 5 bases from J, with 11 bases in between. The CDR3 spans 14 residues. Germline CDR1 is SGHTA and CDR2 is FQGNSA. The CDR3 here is CASSLVKGLTEAFF. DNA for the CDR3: TGTGCCAGCAGCTTAGTTAAGGGGCTAACTGAAGCTTTCTTT.

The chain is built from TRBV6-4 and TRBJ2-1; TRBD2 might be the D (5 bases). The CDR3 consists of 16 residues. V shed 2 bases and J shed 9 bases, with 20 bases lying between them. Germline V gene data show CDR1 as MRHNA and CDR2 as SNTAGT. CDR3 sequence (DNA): TGTGCCAGCAGTGACGAAGCCGCCCCATACAGCGGTGAGCAGTTCTTC. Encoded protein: CASSDEAAPYSGEQFF.

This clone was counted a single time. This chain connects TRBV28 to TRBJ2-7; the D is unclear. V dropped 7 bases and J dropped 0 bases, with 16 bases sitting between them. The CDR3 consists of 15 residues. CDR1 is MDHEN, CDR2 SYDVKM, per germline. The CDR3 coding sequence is TGTGCCAGCAACTCCCGTTGGAGCGCCTCCTACGAGCAGTACTTC. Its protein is CASNSRWSASYEQYF.